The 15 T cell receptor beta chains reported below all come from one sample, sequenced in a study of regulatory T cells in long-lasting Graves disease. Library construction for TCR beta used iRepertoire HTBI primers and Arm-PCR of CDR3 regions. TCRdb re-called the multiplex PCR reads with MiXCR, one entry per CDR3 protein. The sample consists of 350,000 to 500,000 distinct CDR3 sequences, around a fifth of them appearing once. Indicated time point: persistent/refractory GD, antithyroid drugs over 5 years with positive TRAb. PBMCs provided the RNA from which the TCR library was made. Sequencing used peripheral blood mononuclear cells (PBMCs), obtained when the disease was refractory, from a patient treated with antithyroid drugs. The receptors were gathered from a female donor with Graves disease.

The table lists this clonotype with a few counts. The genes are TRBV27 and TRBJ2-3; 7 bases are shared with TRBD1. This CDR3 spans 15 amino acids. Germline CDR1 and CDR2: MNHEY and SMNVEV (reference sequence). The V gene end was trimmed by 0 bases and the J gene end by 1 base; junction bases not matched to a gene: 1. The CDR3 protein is CASSLSTGGTDTQYF. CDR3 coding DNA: TGTGCCAGCAGTTTATCTACAGGGGGCACAGATACGCAGTATTTT.

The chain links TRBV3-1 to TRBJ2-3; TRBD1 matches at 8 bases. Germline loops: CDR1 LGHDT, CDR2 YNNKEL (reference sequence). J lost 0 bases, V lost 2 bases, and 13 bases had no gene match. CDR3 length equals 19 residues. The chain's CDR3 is CASSQWGTGQAGSTDTQYF. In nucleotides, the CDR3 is TGTGCCAGCAGCCAATGGGGAACGGGACAGGCGGGCAGCACAGATACGCAGTATTTT.

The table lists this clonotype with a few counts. CDR3 sequence: CASSRGSSDYEQYF. The CDR3 bases are TGTGCCAGCAGCCGCGGGAGTTCGGACTACGAGCAGTACTTC. This rearrangement joins TRBV2 to TRBJ2-7; TRBD2 aligns across 7 bases. Germline CDR1 SNHLY, CDR2 FYNNEI. The CDR3 extends over 14 amino acids. Germline trimming cut 6 bases from V and 3 bases from J; bases unmatched to any gene: 8.

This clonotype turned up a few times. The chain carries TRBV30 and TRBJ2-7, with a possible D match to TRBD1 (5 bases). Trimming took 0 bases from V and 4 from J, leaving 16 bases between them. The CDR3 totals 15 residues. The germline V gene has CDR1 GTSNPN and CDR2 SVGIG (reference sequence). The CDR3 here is CAWSVKPGLQYEQYF. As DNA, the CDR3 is TGTGCCTGGAGTGTTAAGCCAGGGTTGCAGTACGAGCAGTACTTC.

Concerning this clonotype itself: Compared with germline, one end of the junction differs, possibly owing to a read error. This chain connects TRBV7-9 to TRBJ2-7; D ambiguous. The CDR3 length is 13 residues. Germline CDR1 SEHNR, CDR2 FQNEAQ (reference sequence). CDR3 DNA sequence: TGTGCCAGCAGCGGGCCCCCGACGTACGAGCAGTGCTTC. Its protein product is CASSGPPTYEQCF. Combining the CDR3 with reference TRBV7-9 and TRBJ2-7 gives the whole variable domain DTGVSQNPRHKITKRGQNVTFRCDPISEHNRLYWYRQTLGQGPEFLTYFQNEAQLEKSRLLSDRFSAERPKGSFSTLEIQRTEQGDSAMYLCASSGPPTYEQCFGPGTRLTVT.

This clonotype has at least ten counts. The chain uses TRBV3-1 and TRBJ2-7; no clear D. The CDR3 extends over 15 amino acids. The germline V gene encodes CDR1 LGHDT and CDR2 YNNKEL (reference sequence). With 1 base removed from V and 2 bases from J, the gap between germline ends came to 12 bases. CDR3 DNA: TGTGCCAGCAGCCAAGGTCACGCACCTACCTACGAGCAGTACTTC. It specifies CASSQGHAPTYEQYF.

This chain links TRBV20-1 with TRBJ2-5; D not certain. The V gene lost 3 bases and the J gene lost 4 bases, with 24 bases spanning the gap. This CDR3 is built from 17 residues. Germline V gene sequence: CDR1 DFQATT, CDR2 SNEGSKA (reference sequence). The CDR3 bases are TGCAGTGCTAGTCCCACCGGAAACCAATTGACCCTAGAGACCCAGTACTTC. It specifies CSASPTGNQLTLETQYF.

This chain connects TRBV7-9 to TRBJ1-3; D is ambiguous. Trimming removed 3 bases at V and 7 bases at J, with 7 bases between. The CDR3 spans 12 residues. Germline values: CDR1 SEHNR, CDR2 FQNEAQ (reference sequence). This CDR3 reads CASSFVSNTIYF. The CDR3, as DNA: TGTGCCAGCAGCTTTGTCTCCAACACCATATATTTT.

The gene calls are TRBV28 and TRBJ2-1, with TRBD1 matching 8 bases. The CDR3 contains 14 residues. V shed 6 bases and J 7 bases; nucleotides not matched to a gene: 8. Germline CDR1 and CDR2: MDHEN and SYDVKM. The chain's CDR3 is CASSLEDRANEQFF. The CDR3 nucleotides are TGTGCCAGCAGCTTAGAGGACAGGGCGAATGAGCAGTTCTTC.

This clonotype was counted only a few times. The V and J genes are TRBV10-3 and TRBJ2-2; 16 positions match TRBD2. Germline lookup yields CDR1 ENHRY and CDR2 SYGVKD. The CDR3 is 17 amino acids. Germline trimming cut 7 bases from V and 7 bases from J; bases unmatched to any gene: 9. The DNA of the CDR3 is TGTGCCATCAAGTCCGGGACTAGCGGGAGGGCCGTCGGGGAGCTGTTTTTT. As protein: CAIKSGTSGRAVGELFF.

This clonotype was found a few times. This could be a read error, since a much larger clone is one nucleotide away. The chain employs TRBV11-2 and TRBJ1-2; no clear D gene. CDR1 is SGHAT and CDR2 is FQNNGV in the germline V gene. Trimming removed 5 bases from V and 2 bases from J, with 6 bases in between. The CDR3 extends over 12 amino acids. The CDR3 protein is CASSEVNYGYTF. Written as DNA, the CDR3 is TGTGCCAGCAGCGAGGTAAACTATGGCTACACCTTC.

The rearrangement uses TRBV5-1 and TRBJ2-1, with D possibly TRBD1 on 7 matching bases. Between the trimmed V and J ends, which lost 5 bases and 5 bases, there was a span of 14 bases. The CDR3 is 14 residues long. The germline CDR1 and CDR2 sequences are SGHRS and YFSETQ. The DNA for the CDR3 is TGCGCCAGCAGGGAGGGACAGACCCACAATGAGCAGTTCTTC. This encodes CASREGQTHNEQFF.

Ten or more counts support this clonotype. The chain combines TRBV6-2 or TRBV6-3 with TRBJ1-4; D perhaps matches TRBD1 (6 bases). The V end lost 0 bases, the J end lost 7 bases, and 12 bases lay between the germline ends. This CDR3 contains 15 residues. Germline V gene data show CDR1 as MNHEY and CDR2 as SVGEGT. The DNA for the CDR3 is TGTGCCAGCAGTTACTCCGGCAGGGGTACTGAAAAACTGTTTTTT. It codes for CASSYSGRGTEKLFF.

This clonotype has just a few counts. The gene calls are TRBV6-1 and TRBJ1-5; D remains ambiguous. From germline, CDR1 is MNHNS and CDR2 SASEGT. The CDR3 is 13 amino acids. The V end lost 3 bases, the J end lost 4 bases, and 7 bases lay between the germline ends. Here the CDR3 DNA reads TGTGCCAGCAGTGAGACGGATAATCAGCCCCAGCATTTT. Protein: CASSETDNQPQHF.

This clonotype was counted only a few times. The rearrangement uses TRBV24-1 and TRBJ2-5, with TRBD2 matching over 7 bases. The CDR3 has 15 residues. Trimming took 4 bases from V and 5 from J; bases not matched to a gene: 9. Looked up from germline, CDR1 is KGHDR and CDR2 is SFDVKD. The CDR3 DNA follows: TGTGCCACCAGTGACACGCAAACTAGCGATGAGACCCAGTACTTC. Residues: CATSDTQTSDETQYF.